This TCR beta chain was observed in a study of T-cell reconstitution after alpha-beta-depleted transplantation in children. Whole-study findings and limits: Most T-cell counts and diversity one year after the transplant came from T cells that were newly produced. Where alpha-beta T cells came from about two months after transplant was reportedly several hundred expanded graft clones. Elevated TCRbeta diversity at day 60 was traced, in some patients, to surviving recipient T cells and thymic progenitors.

Unique molecular identifiers tagged the TCRbeta library. TCRdb passed the PCR reads through MiXCR, listing each CDR3 protein once. This repertoire shows 130,000 to 150,000 distinct CDR3 sequences, 8.5% to 10% found once; its top ten account for 15% to 20%. This clonotype was recorded many times. What it binds is not known. This TCR came from a female patient aged 2-10 years who had a stem cell transplant for congenital amegakaryocytic thrombocytopenia, so the T cells may come from the graft donor. This specimen was PBMCs, mostly from graft donor cells, taken 180 days after TCRalphabeta/CD19-depleted stem cell transplant.

DNA of the CDR3: TGTGCCAGCACTTTCCTGGGAGGACGCACAGATACGCAGTATTTT. Amino acid sequence: CASTFLGGRTDTQYF. The chain recombines TRBV27 with TRBJ2-3, with D maybe TRBD2 (6 bases). The CDR3 covers 15 residues. CDR1 and CDR2 (germline): MNHEY, SMNVEV (reference sequence). V was clipped by 7 bases and J by 1 base, with 15 bases between them.